This TCR beta chain comes out of a study of post-analysis software for immune sequencing data (dated by TCRdb to the mid-2010s). For the study in its entirety: Disease courses on record covered relapsing-remitting, secondary progressive and progressive-relapsing multiple sclerosis, though some patients had no subtype annotation. The multiple sclerosis patient repertoires were compared with 11 previously published healthy control repertoires from donors aged 6 to 25 years. A subset of samples was prepared in parallel using single-end sample barcoding, then pooled and co-amplified after Illumina adapter ligation.

To demonstrate the VDJtools post-analysis software, the study profiled TCR beta repertoires from the peripheral blood of 10 to 15 young patients with multiple sclerosis. The multiple sclerosis patients were children and adolescents ranging in age from about 6 to 17 years. The full study reports these points: Strong co-clustering of samples prepared in the same batch was shown by direct clustering with F measure, prompting a batch-effect correction. Multiple sclerosis patients had significantly lower normalized Chao1 diversity than controls, a result that suggests substantial peripheral T-cell clonal expansion. The multiple sclerosis patient group was slightly younger than the control group. Significantly higher frequencies in patients than in controls were found for roughly 5 TRBV segments, including TRBV5-6, TRBV5-1 and TRBV20-1.

This clonotype was counted ten times or more. Its binding antigen is unknown. No much larger clone exists at a distance of one base, and base qualities are not known. The CDR3 sequence holds 12 residues, the cysteine and phenylalanine included. Only the CDR3 portion is preserved as DNA: 36 bases, with reading frame beginning at the first base. The junction shows trimming of 5 bases on V and 9 bases on J, plus 14 bases between the germline ends. Via the germline V gene, CDR1 is MDHEN and CDR2 SYDVKM. Library creation used PCR. The sequencing machine was an Illumina HiSeq 2500. Unique molecular identifiers were incorporated into TCR beta cDNA libraries to reduce PCR and sequencing biases. Some 500,000 cDNA molecules were obtained per 1 to 10 million input T cells, so each molecule approximated one T cell. The patient libraries were prepared and sequenced using the same protocol as the earlier healthy control dataset. Within a given batch, samples were prepared together, multiplexed and sequenced on the same HiSeq lane. The source study handled its data this way. MIGEC was used to process the raw barcoded reads, and molecular identifier groups with only a single read were discarded before consensus assembly and CDR3 extraction. VDJtools was used for post-analysis of the clonotype tables, with diversity normalized by down-sampling every dataset to the smallest sample size. In repertoire overlap clustering, CDR3 amino acid sequences, but not nucleotide sequences, were matched to correct batch-related cross-sample contamination. TCRdb applied fastp at Q25 and MiXCR to the public reads, then kept only in-frame beta chains. Rows matching on CDR3 protein sequence are summarized as one entry with the most common DNA and genes. TCRdb's processing, not the study's, gives the V and J calls here. The sample yields 700,000 to 800,000 distinct CDR3 sequences; just under 30% were counted once. Jointly, the top ten make up more than 0.55% of the sample.

This TCR was recovered from a girl aged 5-17 years with multiple sclerosis. Recombination linked TRBV28 to TRBJ2-7; TRBD1 might be the D gene, on 6 matching bases. Sequenced: blood. The CDR3 in this case is CASSGGEMGQYF. The DNA reads as follows: TGTGCCAGCAGTGGGGGCGAGATGGGGCAGTACTTC.